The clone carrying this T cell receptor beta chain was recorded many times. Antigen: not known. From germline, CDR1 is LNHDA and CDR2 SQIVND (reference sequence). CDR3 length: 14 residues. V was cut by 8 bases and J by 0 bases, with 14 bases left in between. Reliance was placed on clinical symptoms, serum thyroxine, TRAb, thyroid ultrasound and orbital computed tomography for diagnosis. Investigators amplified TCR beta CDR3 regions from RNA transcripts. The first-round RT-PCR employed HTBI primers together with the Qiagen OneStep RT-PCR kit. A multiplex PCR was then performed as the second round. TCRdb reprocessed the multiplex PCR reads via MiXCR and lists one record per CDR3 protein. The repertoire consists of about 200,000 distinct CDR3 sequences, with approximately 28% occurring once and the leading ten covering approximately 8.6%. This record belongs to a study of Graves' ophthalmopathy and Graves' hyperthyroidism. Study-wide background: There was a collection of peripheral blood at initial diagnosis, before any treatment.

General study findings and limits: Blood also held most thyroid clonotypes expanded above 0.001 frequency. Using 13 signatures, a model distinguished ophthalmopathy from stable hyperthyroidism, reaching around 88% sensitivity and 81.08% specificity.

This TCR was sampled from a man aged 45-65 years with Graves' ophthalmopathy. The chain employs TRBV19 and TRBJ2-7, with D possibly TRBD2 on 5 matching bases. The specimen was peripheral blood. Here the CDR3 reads CASSPWRASYEQYF. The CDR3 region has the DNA TGTGCCAGTTCCCCTTGGCGGGCCTCCTACGAGCAGTACTTC.